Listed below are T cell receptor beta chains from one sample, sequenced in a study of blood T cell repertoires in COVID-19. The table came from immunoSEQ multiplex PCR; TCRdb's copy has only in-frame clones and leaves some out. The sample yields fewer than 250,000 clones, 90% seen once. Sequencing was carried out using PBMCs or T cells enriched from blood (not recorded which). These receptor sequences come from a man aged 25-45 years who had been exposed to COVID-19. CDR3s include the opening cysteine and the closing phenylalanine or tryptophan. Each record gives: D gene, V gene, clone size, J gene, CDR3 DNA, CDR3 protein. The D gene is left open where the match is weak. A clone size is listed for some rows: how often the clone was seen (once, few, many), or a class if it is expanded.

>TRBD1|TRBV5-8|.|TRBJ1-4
TGTGCCAGCAGCTCAACACAGGGGTTAACTAATGAAAAACTGTTTTTT
CASSSTQGLTNEKLFF
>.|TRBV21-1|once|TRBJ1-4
TGTGCCAGCAGCAAAGCATGGTGGGGACAGAAGACTGATGAAAAACTGTTTTTT
CASSKAWWGQKTDEKLFF
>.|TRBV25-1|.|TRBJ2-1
.
CASSDFRGFTTNEQFF
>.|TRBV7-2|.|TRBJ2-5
TGTGCCAGCAGCTTAGCGGGGGGGCGCGGGGAGACCCAGTACTTC
CASSLAGGRGETQYF
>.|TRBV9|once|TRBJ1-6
TGTGCCAGCAGCGTCTCCAGGGGTGGTAGTTCACCCCTCCACTTT
CASSVSRGGSSPLHF
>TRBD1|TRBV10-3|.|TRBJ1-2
TGTGCCCTCAAGGGGACAGGAGACCTCTATGGCTACACCTTC
CALKGTGDLYGYTF
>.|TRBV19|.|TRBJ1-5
TGTGCCAGTAGTCCCCGGGGAGCGGGGGTCAGCAATCAGCCCCAGCATTTT
CASSPRGAGVSNQPQHF
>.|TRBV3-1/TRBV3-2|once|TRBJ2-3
TGTGCCAGCAGCCAAGATGTGGGGGCTGAAGATACGCAGTATTTT
CASSQDVGAEDTQYF
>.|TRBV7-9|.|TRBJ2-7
TGTGCCAGCAGCTACAGGGCTGGCGAGCAGTACTTC
CASSYRAGEQYF
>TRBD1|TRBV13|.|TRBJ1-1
TGTGCCAGCAGCTTAAACAGGGGTGTAGGGAACACTGAAGCTTTCTTT
CASSLNRGVGNTEAFF
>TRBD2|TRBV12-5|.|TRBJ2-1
TGTGCCCCCGGGGGGGTGAATGAGCAGTTCTTC
CAPGGVNEQFF
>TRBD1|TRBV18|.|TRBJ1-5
TGTGCCAGCTCACCCGACAGGGCTAATCAGCCCCAGCATTTT
CASSPDRANQPQHF
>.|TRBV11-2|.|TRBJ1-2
TGTGCCAGCACCCCGTCGGGGTCGGGCGGCTACACCTTC
CASTPSGSGGYTF
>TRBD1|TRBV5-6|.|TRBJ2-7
TGTGCCAGCAGCTTGAGGACAGGGATTTCCTACGAGCAGTACTTC
CASSLRTGISYEQYF
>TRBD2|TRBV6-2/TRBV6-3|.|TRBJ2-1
TGTGCCAGCAGTTCCCCTAGCGGGGGGGCCTTTCTTGTTGATGAGCAGTTCTTC
CASSSPSGGAFLVDEQFF
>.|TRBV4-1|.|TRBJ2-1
TGCGCCAGCAGCCAAGAGGCGGCCGTAGGTAATGAGCAGTTCTTC
CASSQEAAVGNEQFF
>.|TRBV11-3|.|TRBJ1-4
TGTGCCGACATCGGGTTCGAGGGATTACATGAAAAACTGTTTTTT
CADIGFEGLHEKLFF
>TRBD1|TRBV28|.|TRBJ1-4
TGTGCCAGCAGTTTCTCAGGGGGCCCCAATGAAAAACTGTTTTTT
CASSFSGGPNEKLFF
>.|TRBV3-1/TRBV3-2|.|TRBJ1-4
TGTGCCAGCAGCCAAGTTGCAGGGGTTAATGAAAAACTGTTTTTT
CASSQVAGVNEKLFF
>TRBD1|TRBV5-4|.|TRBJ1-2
TGTGCCAGCACCACCGGGACAGGGTACTATGGCTACACCTTC
CASTTGTGYYGYTF
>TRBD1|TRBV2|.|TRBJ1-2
TGTGCCAGCAGGTCAGGGGGATTCGATGGCTACACCTTC
CASRSGGFDGYTF
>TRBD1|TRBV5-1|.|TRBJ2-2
TGCGCCAGCAGCTTGGACCCAACAGGGGGCAACACCGGGGAGCTGTTTTTT
CASSLDPTGGNTGELFF
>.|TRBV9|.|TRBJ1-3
TGTGCCAGCAGCGTACAGACCGGGTTTGGAAACACCATATATTTT
CASSVQTGFGNTIYF
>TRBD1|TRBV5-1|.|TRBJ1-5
TGCGCCAGCAGCCAGACAGGGTTGAGCAATCAGCCCCAGCATTTT
CASSQTGLSNQPQHF
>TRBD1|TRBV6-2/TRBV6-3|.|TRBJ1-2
TGTGCCAGCAGTTACCCAAACTTCGACAGGGAATTGCATGGCTACACCTTC
CASSYPNFDRELHGYTF
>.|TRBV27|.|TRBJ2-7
TGTGCCAATAGGGGGGGCTACGAGCAGTACTTC
CANRGGYEQYF
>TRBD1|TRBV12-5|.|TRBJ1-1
TGTGCTAGTGGTTCCCCCGGGACAGAATACACTGAAGCTTTCTTT
CASGSPGTEYTEAFF
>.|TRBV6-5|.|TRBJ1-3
TGTGCCAGCAACATACAAGCGAACTCTGGAAACACCATATATTTT
CASNIQANSGNTIYF
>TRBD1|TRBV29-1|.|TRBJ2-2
TGCAGCGTTGAATCCGAACCAGGGGGCAACACCGGGGAGCTGTTTTTT
CSVESEPGGNTGELFF
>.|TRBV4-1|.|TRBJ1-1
TGCGCCAGCAGCCAGCACAGGGAAACTGAAGCTTTCTTT
CASSQHRETEAFF
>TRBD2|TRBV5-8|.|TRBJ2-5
TGTGCCAGCAGCTTCACTAGCGGTAGGGAGACCCAGTACTTC
CASSFTSGRETQYF
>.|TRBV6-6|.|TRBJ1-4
TGTGCCAGCAGTTACGGGGGGTTTAATGAAAAACTGTTTTTT
CASSYGGFNEKLFF
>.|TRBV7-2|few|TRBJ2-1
TGTCCCGGGAATGAGCAGTTCTTC
CPGNEQFF
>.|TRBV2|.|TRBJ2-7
TGTGCCAGCAGCGTCCTATCCTACGAGCAGTACTTC
CASSVLSYEQYF
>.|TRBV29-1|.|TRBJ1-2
TGCAGCGCCGCGAGCGCAACAGGCTACACCTTC
CSAASATGYTF
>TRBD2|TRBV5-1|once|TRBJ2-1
TGCGCCAGCAGCTATCTTAGCGGGAATGAGCAGTTCTTC
CASSYLSGNEQFF
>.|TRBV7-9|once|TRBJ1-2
TGTGCCAGCAGCTTAGTGGACTACGGCTATGGCTACACCTTC
CASSLVDYGYGYTF
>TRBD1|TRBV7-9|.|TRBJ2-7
TGTGCCAGCAGCTTAGCGGGGGACAGGGGGCTGTACGAGCAGTACTTC
CASSLAGDRGLYEQYF
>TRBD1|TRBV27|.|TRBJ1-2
TGTGCCAGCAGCCGAGACAGGGGGCTATCAGGCTACACCTTC
CASSRDRGLSGYTF
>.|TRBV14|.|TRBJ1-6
TGTGCCAGCAGCACTAATGGTCGTAATTCACCCCTCCACTTT
CASSTNGRNSPLHF
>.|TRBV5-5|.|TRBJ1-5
TGTGCCAGCAGCTTGACATCAACAGCTTTTAATCAGCCCCAGCATTTT
CASSLTSTAFNQPQHF
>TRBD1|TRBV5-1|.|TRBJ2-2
TGCGCCAGCCGGCCGGCACAGGGGGGGAACACCGGGGAGCTGTTTTTT
CASRPAQGGNTGELFF
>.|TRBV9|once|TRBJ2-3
TGTGCCAGCAGCGTAGTAGTGGCAGATACGCAGTATTTT
CASSVVVADTQYF
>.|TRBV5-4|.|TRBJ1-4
TGTGCCAGCAGCCAGACCATCGCCGGGGAAAAACTGTTTTTT
CASSQTIAGEKLFF
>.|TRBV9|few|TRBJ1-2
TGTGCCAGCAGCGTAGCGGGTGCTAACTATGGCTACACCTTC
CASSVAGANYGYTF
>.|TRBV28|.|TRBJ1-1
TGTGCCAGCAGGTTCCTCAGTGCCCCTGCTTCGGGCACTGAAGCTTTCTTT
CASRFLSAPASGTEAFF
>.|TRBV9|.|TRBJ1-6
TGTGCCAGCAGCGTATCCACCGGGAAATCGACGGGTAATTCACCCCTCCACTTT
CASSVSTGKSTGNSPLHF
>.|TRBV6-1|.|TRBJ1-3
TGTGCCAGCAGTGGAGGGGGGGGGACGCCAGGAGGAAACACCATATATTTT
CASSGGGGTPGGNTIYF
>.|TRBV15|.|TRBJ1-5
TGTGCCACCAGCAATAAGGGGGTTAGCAATCAGCCCCAGCATTTT
CATSNKGVSNQPQHF
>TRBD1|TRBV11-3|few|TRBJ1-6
TGTGCCAGCAGCTCCGGGACAGTCAATTCACCCCTCCACTTT
CASSSGTVNSPLHF
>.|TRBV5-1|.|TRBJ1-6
TGCGCCAGCAGCTCGGTCGGGGGAAGAGGTTCACCCCTCCACTTT
CASSSVGGRGSPLHF
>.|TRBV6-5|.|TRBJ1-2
TGTGCCACCCCTCCCCTGGGGGGACCTAACTATGGCTACACCTTC
CATPPLGGPNYGYTF
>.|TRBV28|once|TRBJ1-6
TGTGCCAGCAACGACCGGGGATCACCCCTCCACTTT
CASNDRGSPLHF